This T cell receptor (beta chain) was recovered during a study of cytomegalovirus exposure and HLA in healthy donors. 60 Vbeta and 13 Jbeta primers were used in PCR. Sequenced by immunoSEQ multiplex PCR; TCRdb stores in-frame clones only, minus some. The data hold 180,000 or so clones, with nearly 80% observed a single time. This TCR was recovered from a man aged 50 to 60 in good health and CMV-seropositive. Sequencing used PBMCs.

The CDR3 protein is CASSSNRLGNQPQHF. CDR3 nucleotide sequence: TGTGCCAGCAGCTCTAACCGACTGGGCAATCAGCCCCAGCATTTT. The chain combines TRBV5-6 with TRBJ1-5; D unclear. The CDR3 has 15 residues. V was clipped by 3 bases and J by 2 bases, with 12 bases between them. The germline V gene has CDR1 SGHDT and CDR2 YYEEEE.